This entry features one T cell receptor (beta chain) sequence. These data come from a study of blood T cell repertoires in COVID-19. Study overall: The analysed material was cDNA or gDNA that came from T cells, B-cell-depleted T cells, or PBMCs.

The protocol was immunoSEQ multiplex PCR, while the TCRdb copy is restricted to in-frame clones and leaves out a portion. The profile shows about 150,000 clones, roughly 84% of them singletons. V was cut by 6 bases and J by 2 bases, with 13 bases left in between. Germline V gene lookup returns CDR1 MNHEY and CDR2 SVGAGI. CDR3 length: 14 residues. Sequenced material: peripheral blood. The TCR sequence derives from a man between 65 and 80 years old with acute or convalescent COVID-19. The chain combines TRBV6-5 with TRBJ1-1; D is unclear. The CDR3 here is CASSTVAGNTEAFF. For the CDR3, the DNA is TGTGCCAGCAGCACGGTTGCAGGTAACACTGAAGCTTTCTTT.